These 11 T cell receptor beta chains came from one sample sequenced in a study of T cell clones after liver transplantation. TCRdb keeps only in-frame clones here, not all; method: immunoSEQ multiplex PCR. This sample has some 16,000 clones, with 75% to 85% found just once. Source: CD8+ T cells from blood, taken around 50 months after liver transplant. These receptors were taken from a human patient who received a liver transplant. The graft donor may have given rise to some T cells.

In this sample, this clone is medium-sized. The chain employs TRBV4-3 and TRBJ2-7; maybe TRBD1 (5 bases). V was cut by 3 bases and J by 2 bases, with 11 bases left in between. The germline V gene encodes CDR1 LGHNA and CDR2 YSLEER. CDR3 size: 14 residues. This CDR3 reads CASSQRLDTYEQYF. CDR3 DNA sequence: TGCGCCAGCAGCCAGCGACTGGACACCTACGAGCAGTACTTC.

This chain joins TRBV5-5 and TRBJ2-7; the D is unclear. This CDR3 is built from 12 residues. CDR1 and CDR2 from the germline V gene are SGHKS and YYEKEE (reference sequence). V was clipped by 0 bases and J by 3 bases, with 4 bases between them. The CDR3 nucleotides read TGTGCCAGCAGCTTGGCGAGCTACGAGCAGTACTTC. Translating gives CASSLASYEQYF.

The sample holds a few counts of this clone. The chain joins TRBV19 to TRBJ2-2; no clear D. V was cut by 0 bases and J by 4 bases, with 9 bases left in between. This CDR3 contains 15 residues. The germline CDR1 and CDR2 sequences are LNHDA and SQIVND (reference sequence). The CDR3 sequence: CASSIESLITGELFF. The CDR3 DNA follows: TGTGCCAGTAGTATAGAAAGCCTGATCACCGGGGAGCTGTTTTTT.

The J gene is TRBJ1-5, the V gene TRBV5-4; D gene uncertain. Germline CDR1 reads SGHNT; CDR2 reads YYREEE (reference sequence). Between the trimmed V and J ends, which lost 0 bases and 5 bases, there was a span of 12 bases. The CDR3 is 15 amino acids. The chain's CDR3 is CASSLDSRQDQPQHF. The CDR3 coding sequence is TGTGCCAGCAGCTTGGACTCCCGTCAGGATCAGCCCCAGCATTTT.

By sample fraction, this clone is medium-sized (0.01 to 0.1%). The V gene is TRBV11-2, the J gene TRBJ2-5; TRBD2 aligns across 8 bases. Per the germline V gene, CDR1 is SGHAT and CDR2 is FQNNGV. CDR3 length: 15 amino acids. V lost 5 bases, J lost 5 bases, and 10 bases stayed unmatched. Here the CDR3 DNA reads TGTGCCAGCAGCCCGGAAGCGGGAGTCTGGGAGACCCAGTACTTC. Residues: CASSPEAGVWETQYF.

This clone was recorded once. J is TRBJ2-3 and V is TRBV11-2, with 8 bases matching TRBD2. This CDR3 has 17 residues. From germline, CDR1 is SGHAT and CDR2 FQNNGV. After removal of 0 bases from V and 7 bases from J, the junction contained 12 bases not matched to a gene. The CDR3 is CASSLELGGTRGYTQYF. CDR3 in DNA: TGTGCCAGCAGCTTAGAGTTAGGGGGGACTAGAGGATATACGCAGTATTTT.

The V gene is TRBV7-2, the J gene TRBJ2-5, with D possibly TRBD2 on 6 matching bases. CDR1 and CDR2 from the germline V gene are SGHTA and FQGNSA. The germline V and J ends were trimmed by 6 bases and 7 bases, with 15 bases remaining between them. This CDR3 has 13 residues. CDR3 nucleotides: TGTGCCAGCAGGGACGGGAGATCTGGGACCCAGTACTTC. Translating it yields CASRDGRSGTQYF.

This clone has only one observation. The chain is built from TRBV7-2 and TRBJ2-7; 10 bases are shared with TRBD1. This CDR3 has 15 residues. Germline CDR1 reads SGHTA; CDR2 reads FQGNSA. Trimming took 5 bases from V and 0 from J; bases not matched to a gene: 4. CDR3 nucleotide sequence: TGTGCCAGCAGCCCGACAGGGGGCGACTCCTACGAGCAGTACTTC. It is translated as CASSPTGGDSYEQYF.

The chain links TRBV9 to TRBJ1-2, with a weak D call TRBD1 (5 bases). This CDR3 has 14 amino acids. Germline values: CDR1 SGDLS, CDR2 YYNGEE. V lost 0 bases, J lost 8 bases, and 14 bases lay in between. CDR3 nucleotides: TGTGCCAGCAGCGTAGCCGGGGGAGGAGACGGCTACACCTTC. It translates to CASSVAGGGDGYTF.

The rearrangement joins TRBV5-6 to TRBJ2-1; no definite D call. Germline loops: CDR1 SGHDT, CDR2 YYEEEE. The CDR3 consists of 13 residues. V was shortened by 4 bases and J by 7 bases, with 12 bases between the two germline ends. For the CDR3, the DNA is TGTGCCAGCAGCCATTCACTGGGGAATGAGCAGTTCTTC. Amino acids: CASSHSLGNEQFF.

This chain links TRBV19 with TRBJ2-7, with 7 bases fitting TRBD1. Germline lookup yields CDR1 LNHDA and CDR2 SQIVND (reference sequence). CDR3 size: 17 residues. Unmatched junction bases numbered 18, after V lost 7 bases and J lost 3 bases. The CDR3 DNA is TGTGCCAGTACCCCCTCTCTTTTAACGACAGGGTTCTACGAGCAGTACTTC. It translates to CASTPSLLTTGFYEQYF. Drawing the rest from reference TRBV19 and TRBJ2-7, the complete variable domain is DGGITQSPKYLFRKEGQNVTLSCEQNLNHDAMYWYRQDPGQGLRLIYYSQIVNDFQKGDIAEGYSVSREKKESFPLTVTSAQKNPTAFYLCASTPSLLTTGFYEQYFGPGTRLTVT.